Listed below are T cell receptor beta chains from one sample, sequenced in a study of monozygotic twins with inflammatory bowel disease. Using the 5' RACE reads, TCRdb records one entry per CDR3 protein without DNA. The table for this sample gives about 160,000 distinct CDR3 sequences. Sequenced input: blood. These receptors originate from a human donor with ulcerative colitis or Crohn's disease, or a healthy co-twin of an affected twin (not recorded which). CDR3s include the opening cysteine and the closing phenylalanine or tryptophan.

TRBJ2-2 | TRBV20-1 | CSARSSETGELFF
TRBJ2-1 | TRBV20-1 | CSAIGLAGSHEQFF
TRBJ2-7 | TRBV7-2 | CASSLPGTSLAHEQYF
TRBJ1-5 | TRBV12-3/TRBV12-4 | CASSAGERRQPQHF
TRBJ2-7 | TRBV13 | CASSLSRRPYEQYF
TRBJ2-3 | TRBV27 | CASSFPSDTQYF
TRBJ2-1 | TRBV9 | CASSPMTGNEQFF
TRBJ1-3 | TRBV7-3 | CASSLMGQGAGNTIYF
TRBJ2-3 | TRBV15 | CATSRDKRQSTDTQYF
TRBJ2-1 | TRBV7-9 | CASSQTSGGPTSNEQFF